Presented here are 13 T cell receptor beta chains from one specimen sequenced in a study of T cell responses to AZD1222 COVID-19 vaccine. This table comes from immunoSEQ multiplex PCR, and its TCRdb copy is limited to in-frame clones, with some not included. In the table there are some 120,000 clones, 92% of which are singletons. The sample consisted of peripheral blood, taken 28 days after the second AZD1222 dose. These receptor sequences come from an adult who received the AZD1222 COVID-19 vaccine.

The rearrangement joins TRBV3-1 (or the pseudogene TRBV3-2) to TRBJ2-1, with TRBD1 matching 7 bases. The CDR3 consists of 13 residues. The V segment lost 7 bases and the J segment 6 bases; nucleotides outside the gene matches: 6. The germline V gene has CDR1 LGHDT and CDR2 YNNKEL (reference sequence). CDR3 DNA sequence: TGTGCCAGCACACTGGGACAGCTCAATGAGCAGTTCTTC. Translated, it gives CASTLGQLNEQFF.

CDR3 protein: CASSNRRDSHLVRELFF. CDR3 nucleotide sequence: TGTGCCAGTAGTAATCGCCGGGACAGTCATTTGGTGAGGGAACTGTTTTTT. V and J are TRBV19 and TRBJ1-4, with 7 bases aligning to TRBD1. With V trimmed by 4 bases and J by 12 bases, 20 bases remained unmatched. Germline CDR1 LNHDA, CDR2 SQIVND (reference sequence). This CDR3 has 17 residues.

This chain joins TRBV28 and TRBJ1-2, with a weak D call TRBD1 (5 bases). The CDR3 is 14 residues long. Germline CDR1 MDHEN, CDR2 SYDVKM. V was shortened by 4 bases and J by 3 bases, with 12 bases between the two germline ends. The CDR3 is CASSSTWGDYGYTF. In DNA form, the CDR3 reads TGTGCCAGCAGTTCGACCTGGGGGGACTATGGCTACACCTTC.

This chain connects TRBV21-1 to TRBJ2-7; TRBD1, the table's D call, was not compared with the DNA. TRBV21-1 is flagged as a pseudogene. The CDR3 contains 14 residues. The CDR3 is CASSKNTGGFEQYF. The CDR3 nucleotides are TGTGCCAGCAGCAAAAATACAGGGGGTTTCGAGCAGTACTTC.

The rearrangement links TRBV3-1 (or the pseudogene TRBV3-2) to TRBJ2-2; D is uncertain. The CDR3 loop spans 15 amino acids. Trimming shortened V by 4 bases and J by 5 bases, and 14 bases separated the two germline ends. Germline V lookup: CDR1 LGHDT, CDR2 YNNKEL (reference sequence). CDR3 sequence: CASSPSRQTTGELFF. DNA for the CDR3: TGTGCCAGCAGCCCCTCGCGTCAGACGACCGGGGAGCTGTTTTTT.

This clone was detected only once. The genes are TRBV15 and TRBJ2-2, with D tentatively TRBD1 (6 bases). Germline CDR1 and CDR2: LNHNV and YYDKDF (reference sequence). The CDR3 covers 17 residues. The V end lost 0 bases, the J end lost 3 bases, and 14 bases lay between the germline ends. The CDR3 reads CATSRDHGRGYTGELFF. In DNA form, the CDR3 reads TGTGCCACCAGCAGAGATCATGGCAGGGGATACACCGGGGAGCTGTTTTTT. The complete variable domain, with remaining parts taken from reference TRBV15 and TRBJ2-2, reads DAMVIQNPRYQVTQFGKPVTLSCSQTLNHNVMYWYQQKSSQAPKLLFHYYDKDFNNEADTPDNFQSRRPNTSFCFLDIRSPGLGDTAMYLCATSRDHGRGYTGELFFGEGSRLTVL.

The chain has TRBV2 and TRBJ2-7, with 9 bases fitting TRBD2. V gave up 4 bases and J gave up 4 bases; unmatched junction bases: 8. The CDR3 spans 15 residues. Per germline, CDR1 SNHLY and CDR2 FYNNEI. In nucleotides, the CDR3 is TGTGCCAGCAGTGTCGTTCTAGCGGGGCGGTACGAGCAGTACTTC. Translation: CASSVVLAGRYEQYF.

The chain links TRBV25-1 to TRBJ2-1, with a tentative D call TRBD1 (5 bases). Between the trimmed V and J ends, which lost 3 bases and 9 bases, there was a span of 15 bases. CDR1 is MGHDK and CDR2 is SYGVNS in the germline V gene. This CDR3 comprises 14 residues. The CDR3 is CASSEGLFSSEQFF. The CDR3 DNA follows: TGTGCCAGCAGTGAGGGGCTTTTTTCCAGTGAGCAGTTCTTC.

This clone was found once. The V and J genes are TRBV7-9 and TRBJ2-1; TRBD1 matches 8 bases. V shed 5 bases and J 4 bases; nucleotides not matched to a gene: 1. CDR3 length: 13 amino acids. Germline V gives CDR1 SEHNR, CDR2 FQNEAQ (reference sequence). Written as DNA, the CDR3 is TGTGCCAGCAGCCGGACAGGGTACAATGAGCAGTTCTTC. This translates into CASSRTGYNEQFF.

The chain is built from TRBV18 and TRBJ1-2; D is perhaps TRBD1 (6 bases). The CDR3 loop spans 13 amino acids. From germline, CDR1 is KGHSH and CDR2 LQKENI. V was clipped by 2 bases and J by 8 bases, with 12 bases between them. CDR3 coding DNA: TGTGCCAGCTCACCATTCGCAGGGGAAGGCTACACCTTC. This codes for CASSPFAGEGYTF. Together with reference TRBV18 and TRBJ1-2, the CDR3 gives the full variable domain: NAGVMQNPRHLVRRRGQEARLRCSPMKGHSHVYWYRQLPEEGLKFMVYLQKENIIDESGMPKERFSAEFPKEGPSILRIQQVVRGDSAAYFCASSPFAGEGYTFGSGTRLTVV.

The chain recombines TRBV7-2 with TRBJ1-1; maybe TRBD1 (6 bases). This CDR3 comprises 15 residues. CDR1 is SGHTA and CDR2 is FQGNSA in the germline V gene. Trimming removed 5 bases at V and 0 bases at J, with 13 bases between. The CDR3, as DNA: TGTGCCAGCAGCCCCAGACAGGCTCTGAACACTGAAGCTTTCTTT. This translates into CASSPRQALNTEAFF.

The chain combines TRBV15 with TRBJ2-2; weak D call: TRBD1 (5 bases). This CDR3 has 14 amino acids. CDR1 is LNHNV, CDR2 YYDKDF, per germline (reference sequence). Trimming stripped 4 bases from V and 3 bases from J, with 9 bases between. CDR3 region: CATSTGMDTGELFF. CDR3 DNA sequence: TGTGCCACCAGCACAGGGATGGACACCGGGGAGCTGTTTTTT.

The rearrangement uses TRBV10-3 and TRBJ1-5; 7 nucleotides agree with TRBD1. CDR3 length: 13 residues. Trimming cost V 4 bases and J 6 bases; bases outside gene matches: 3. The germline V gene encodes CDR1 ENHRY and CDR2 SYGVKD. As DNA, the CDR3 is TGTGCCATCAGTGCAGACAGGGCTCAGCCCCAGCATTTT. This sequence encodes CAISADRAQPQHF.